This T cell receptor beta chain was captured in a study of blood T cell repertoires in COVID-19. Turning to the study itself: Acute and convalescent COVID-19 specimens originated in the United States, Italy and Spain.

Authors' methods: It was from reference gene primer amplification that nucleated cell counts were estimated. Clones were sequenced by immunoSEQ multiplex PCR, and TCRdb holds only the in-frame ones, with some missing. The DNA gave D and trimming, while V, J and clone size come from that table. Of about 240,000 clones in the sample, around 83% are singletons; the top ten hold about 2%. Germline V lookup: CDR1 SGHRS, CDR2 YFSETQ. CDR3 length: 13 amino acids. Trimming removed 2 bases from V and 7 bases from J, with 10 bases in between. This clonotype originated in a man aged 25-45 years who had recovered from COVID-19. The V call is TRBV5-1, the J call TRBJ2-1; D is ambiguous. The source material was peripheral blood. The CDR3 sequence is CASSFRSENEQFF. Written as DNA, the CDR3 is TGCGCCAGCAGCTTCCGGAGTGAAAATGAGCAGTTCTTC. Variable domain in full (rest from reference TRBV5-1 and TRBJ2-1): KAGVTQTPRYLIKTRGQQVTLSCSPISGHRSVSWYQQTPGQGLQFLFEYFSETQRNKGNFPGRFSGRQFSNSRSEMNVSTLELGDSALYLCASSFRSENEQFFGPGTRLTVL.